This TCR beta chain was found in a study of technical replicates of blood from a handful of donors. The method was immunoSEQ multiplex PCR; TCRdb's version includes in-frame clones alone and lacks a portion of them. Among approximately 79,000 clones listed, around 97% were seen once. This TCR was recovered from a human donor in good health. Sequencing input: T cells isolated from PBMCs.

The chain's CDR3 is CASTLKVGGNYGYTF. The CDR3 nucleotides are TGTGCCAGCACTTTAAAGGTCGGCGGAAACTATGGCTACACCTTC. The V call is TRBV6-5, the J call TRBJ1-2; no reliable D call. Trimming removed 7 bases at V and 2 bases at J, with 17 bases between. The CDR3 length is 15 residues. Germline lookup yields CDR1 MNHEY and CDR2 SVGAGI.